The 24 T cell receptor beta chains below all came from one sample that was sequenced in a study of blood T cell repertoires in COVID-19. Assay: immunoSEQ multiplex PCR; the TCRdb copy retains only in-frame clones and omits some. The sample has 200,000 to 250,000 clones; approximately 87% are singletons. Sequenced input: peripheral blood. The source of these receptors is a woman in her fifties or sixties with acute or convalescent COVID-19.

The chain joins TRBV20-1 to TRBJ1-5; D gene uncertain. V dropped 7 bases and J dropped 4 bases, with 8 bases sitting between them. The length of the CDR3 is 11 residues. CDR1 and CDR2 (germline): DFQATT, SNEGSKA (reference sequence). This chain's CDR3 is CSGPSNQPQHF. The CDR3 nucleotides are TGCAGTGGGCCATCTAATCAGCCCCAGCATTTT.

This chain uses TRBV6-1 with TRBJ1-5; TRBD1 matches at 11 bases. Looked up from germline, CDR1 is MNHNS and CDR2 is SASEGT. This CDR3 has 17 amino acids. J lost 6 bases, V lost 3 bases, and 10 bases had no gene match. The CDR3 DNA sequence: TGTGCCAGCAGTGACGGGCAGGGACAGGGGGTATTTCAGCCCCAGCATTTT. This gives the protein CASSDGQGQGVFQPQHF.

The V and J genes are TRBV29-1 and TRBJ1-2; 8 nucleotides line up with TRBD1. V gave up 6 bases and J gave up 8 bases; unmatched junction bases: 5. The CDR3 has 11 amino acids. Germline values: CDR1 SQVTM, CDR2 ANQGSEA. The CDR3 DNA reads TGCAGCGTGGGACAGGCTGAAGGCTACACCTTC. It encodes CSVGQAEGYTF.

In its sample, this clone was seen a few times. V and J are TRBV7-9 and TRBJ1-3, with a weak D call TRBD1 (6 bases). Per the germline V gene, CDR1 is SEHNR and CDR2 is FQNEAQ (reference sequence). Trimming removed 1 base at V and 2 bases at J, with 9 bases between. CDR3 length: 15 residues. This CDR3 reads CASSLDRATGNTIYF. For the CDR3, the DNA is TGTGCCAGCAGCTTAGACAGGGCGACTGGAAACACCATATATTTT. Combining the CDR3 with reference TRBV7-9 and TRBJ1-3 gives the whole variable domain DTGVSQNPRHKITKRGQNVTFRCDPISEHNRLYWYRQTLGQGPEFLTYFQNEAQLEKSRLLSDRFSAERPKGSFSTLEIQRTEQGDSAMYLCASSLDRATGNTIYFGEGSWLTVV.

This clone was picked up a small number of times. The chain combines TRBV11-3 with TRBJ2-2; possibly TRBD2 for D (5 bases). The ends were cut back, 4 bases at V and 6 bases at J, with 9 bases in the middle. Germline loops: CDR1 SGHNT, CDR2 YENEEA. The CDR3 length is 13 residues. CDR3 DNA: TGTGCCAGCAGCTCGAGGGATCCCGGGGAGCTGTTTTTT. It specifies CASSSRDPGELFF.

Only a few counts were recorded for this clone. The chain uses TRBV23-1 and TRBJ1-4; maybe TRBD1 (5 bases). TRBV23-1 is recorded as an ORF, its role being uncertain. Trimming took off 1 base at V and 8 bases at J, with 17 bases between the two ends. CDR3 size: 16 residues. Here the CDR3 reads CASSQCIGREDEKLFF. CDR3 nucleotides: TGCGCCAGCAGTCAATGTATCGGCAGGGAGGACGAAAAACTGTTTTTT.

As DNA, the CDR3 is TGTGCCAGCAGGAAGGGACAGGGGGTTGCGCAGTTCTTC. Encoded protein: CASRKGQGVAQFF. V and J are TRBV27 and TRBJ2-1; TRBD1 matches at 11 bases. The CDR3 is made up of 13 amino acids. V gave up 6 bases and J gave up 12 bases; unmatched junction bases: 7. Germline V lookup: CDR1 MNHEY, CDR2 SMNVEV (reference sequence).

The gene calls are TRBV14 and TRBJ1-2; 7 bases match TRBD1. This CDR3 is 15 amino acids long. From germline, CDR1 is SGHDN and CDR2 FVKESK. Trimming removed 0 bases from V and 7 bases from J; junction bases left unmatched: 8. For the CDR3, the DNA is TGTGCCAGCAGCCAAGAAGCCGGGAAGGGGGCTGGCTACACCTTC. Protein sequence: CASSQEAGKGAGYTF.

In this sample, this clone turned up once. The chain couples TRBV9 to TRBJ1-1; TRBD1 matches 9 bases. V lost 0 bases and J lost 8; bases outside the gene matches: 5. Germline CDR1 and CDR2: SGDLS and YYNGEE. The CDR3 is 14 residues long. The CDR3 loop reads CASSVGEGTGEAFF. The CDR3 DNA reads TGTGCCAGCAGCGTAGGAGAGGGGACAGGGGAAGCTTTCTTT.

CDR3 protein: CASSSGTGMNTEAFF. As DNA, the CDR3 is TGCGCCAGCAGCTCAGGGACAGGGATGAACACTGAAGCTTTCTTT. This chain uses TRBV5-1 with TRBJ1-1; 9 bases agree with TRBD1. The CDR3 extends over 15 amino acids. Losses at the gene ends were 3 bases for V and 0 bases for J; bases not matched to a gene: 3. Germline V gives CDR1 SGHRS, CDR2 YFSETQ.

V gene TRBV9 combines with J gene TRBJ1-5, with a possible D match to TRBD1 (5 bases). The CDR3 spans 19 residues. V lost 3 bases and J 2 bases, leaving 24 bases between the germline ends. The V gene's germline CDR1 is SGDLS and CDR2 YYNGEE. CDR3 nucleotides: TGTGCCAGCAGCGAGCCTGGGGCAGCCTCAGCCTCGGGCAATCAGCCCCAGCATTTT. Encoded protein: CASSEPGAASASGNQPQHF.

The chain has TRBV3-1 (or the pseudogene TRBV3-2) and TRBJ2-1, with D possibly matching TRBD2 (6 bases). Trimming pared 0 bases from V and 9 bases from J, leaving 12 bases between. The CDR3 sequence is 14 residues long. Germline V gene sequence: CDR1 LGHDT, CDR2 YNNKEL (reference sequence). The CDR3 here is CASSQDGREFEQFF. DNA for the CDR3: TGTGCCAGCAGCCAAGATGGGCGGGAATTTGAGCAGTTCTTC.

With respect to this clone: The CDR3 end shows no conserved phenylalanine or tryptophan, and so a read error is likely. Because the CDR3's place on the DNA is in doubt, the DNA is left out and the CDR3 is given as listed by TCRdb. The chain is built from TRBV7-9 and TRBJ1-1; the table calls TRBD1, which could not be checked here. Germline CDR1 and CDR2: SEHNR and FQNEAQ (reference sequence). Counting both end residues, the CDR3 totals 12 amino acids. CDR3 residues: CASSPQDLAPTL.

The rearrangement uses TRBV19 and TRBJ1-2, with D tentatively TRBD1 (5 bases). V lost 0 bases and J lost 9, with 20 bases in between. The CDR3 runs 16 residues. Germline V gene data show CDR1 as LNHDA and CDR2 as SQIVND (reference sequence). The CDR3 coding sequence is TGTGCCAGTAGTATAGATCCGAGAAGCAGGGTGTTGAGCTACACCTTC. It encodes CASSIDPRSRVLSYTF.

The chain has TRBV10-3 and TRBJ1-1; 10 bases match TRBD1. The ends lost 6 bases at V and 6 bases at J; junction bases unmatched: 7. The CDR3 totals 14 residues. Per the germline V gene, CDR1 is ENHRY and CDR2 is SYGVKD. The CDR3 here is CAIRQGQGKAEAFF. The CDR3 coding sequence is TGTGCCATCAGACAGGGACAGGGGAAGGCTGAAGCTTTCTTT.

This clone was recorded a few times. The CDR3 coding sequence is TGTGCCAGCTCACCGATTACGGGGATTTCTAACTATGGCTACACCTTC. It is translated as CASSPITGISNYGYTF. J is TRBJ1-2 and V is TRBV18; D gene uncertain. V was clipped by 3 bases and J by 0 bases, with 14 bases between them. CDR3 length: 16 residues. Germline V gene lookup returns CDR1 KGHSH and CDR2 LQKENI.

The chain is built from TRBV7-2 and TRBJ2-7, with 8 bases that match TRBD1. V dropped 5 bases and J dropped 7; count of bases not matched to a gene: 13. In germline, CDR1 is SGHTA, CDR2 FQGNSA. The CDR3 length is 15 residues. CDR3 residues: CASSPSGTGREEQYF. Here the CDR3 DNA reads TGTGCCAGCAGCCCCTCGGGGACAGGCAGGGAGGAGCAGTACTTC.

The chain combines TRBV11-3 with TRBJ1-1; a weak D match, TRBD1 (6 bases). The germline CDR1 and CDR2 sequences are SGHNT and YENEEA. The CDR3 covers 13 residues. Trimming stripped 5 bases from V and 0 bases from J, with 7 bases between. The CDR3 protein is CASSRTVNTEAFF. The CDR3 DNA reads TGTGCCAGCAGCCGGACAGTGAACACTGAAGCTTTCTTT. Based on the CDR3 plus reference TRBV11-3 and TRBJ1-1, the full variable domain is EAGVVQSPRYKIIEKKQPVAFWCNPISGHNTLYWYLQNLGQGPELLIRYENEEAVDDSQLPKDRFSAERLKGVDSTLKIQPAELGDSAVYLCASSRTVNTEAFFGQGTRLTVV.

This CDR3 is CASLIAGGTEQYF. Written as DNA, the CDR3 is TGTGCCAGCTTAATCGCTGGAGGGACCGAGCAGTACTTC. J is TRBJ2-7 and V is TRBV25-1, with D maybe TRBD2 (6 bases). The CDR3 covers 13 residues. CDR1 MGHDK and CDR2 SYGVNS come from the germline V gene. Trimming shortened V by 8 bases and J by 6 bases, and 17 bases separated the two germline ends.

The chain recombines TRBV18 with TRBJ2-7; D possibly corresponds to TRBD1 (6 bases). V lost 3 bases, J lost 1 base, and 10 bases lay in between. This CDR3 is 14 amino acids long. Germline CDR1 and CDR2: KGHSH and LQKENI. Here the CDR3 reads CASSPSTGSYEQYF. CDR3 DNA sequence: TGTGCCAGCTCACCGTCGACAGGATCCTACGAGCAGTACTTC.

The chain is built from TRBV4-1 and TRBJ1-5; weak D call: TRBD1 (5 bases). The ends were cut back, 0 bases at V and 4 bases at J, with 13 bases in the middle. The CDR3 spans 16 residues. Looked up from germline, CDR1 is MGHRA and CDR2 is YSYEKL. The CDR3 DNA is TGCGCCAGCAGCCAAGATCACGACAGCCTTAATCAGCCCCAGCATTTT. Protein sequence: CASSQDHDSLNQPQHF.

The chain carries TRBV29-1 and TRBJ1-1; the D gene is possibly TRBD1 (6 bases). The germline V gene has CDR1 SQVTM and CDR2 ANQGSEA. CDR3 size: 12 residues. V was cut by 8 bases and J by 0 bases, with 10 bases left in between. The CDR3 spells CSFTGMNTEAFF. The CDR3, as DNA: TGCAGCTTTACAGGGATGAACACTGAAGCTTTCTTT.

The CDR3 loop reads CASSLVAVAGAGDTQYF. The DNA of the CDR3 is TGTGCCAGCAGCTTGGTCGCGGTAGCGGGAGCCGGAGATACGCAGTATTTT. This chain uses TRBV5-5 with TRBJ2-3; 9 positions match TRBD2. Germline values: CDR1 SGHKS, CDR2 YYEKEE (reference sequence). Trimming removed 0 bases from V and 5 bases from J; junction bases left unmatched: 10. This CDR3 spans 17 amino acids.

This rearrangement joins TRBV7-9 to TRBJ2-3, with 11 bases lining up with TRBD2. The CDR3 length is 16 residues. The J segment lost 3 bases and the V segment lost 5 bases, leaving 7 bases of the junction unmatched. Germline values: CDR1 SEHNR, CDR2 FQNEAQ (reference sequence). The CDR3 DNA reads TGTGCCAGCAGCCAACCGATAGCGGGAGGGACAGATACGCAGTATTTT. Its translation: CASSQPIAGGTDTQYF.